This record covers a single T cell receptor beta chain. The V gene's germline CDR1 is MNHGY and CDR2 SVAAGI. The CDR3 totals 11 residues. Trimming shortened V by 5 bases and J by 8 bases, and 9 bases separated the two germline ends. The data derive from a study of OX40 agonist ivuxolimab in advanced cancers. The wider study: Patients were given ivuxolimab, an antibody that agonizes OX40 (CD134).

Libraries were prepared by immunoSEQ multiplex PCR; TCRdb keeps only in-frame clonotypes and omits some of them. The sample lists some 5,100 clones; 66% were seen once. V is TRBV6-9 and J is TRBJ1-1; D possibly corresponds to TRBD1 (5 bases). The source of this sequence is an adult with an advanced solid tumor such as melanoma, head and neck, liver or kidney cancer. The sequences come from CD4+ or CD8+ T cells sorted from blood, collected in a trial of the OX40 agonist ivuxolimab. CDR3 loop: CASSPGLEAFF. DNA for the CDR3: TGTGCCAGCAGTCCGGGACTAGAAGCTTTCTTT.